This TCR beta chain emerged from a study of blood T cells in healthy people across ages. Overall study findings and caveats: Diversity was estimated from one million T cells, and these estimates were considered underestimates. Conclusively comparing naive with antigen-experienced cells was impossible with unsorted PBMCs.

Each donor gave ten milliliters of peripheral blood. The authors ran a second PCR of 7 to 11 cycles using a sample-barcoded 5' primer and a J-beta primer mix. TCRdb re-called the 5' RACE reads through MiXCR, storing one row per CDR3 protein. This table has just under 750,000 distinct CDR3 sequences, about a fifth appearing once. Germline CDR1 KGHDR, CDR2 SFDVKD. There are 15 residues in the CDR3. V shed 4 bases and J shed 3 bases, with 13 bases lying between them. This clonotype was counted ten times or more. What it binds is not known. The gene calls are TRBV24-1 and TRBJ2-3; D not certain. Sequencing was carried out using blood. The TCR was taken from a man aged 65 to 85 in good health. CDR3 amino acids: CATSDPRTTTDTQYF. CDR3 nucleotides: TGTGCCACCAGTGACCCCAGGACGACGACAGATACGCAGTATTTT.